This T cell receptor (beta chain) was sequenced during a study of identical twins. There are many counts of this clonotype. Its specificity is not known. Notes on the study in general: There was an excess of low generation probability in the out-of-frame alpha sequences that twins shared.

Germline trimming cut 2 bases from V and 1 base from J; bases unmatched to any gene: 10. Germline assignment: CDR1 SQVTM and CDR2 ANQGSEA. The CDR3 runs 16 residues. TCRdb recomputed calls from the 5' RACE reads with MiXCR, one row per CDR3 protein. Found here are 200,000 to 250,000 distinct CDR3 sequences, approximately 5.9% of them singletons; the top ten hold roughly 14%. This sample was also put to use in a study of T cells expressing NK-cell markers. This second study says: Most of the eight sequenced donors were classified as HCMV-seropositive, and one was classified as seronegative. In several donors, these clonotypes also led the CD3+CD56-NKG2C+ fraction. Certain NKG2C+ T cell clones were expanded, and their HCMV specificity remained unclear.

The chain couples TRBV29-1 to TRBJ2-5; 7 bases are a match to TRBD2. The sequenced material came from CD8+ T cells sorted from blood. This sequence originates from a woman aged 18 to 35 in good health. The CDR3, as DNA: TGCAGCGTTGAAAGAGGGGCCGGGAGGACCCAAGAGACCCAGTACTTC. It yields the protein CSVERGAGRTQETQYF.